Here is one T cell receptor beta chain with its context. Its antigen is still unknown. This specimen belongs to a study of T-cell reconstitution after alpha-beta-depleted transplantation in children. The CDR3 runs 17 residues. The germline V gene has CDR1 SGHRS and CDR2 YFSETQ. V was clipped by 3 bases and J by 1 base; unmatched bases: 7. Researchers prepared the TCRbeta library using unique molecular identifiers, the study reports. TCRdb ran MiXCR on the PCR reads and lists one entry per CDR3 protein. The table includes approximately 500,000 distinct CDR3 sequences, 8% to 11% detected once. Whole-study results and caveats: Recipient T cells and thymic progenitors that survived were the source of the high TCRbeta diversity seen at day 60 in some patients. Approximately two months post-transplant, alpha-beta T cells reportedly originated from several hundred expanded graft clones.

The sequence came from a child younger than 10 with inherited bone marrow failure, due to receive a stem cell transplant. This chain connects TRBV5-1 to TRBJ2-2, with 9 bases that match TRBD1. The sequenced sample was PBMCs, obtained before TCRalphabeta/CD19-depleted stem cell transplant. CDR3 sequence (DNA): TGCGCCAGCAGCTCAGACCGGGGACAGGGGAACACCGGGGAGCTGTTTTTT. It yields the protein CASSSDRGQGNTGELFF.